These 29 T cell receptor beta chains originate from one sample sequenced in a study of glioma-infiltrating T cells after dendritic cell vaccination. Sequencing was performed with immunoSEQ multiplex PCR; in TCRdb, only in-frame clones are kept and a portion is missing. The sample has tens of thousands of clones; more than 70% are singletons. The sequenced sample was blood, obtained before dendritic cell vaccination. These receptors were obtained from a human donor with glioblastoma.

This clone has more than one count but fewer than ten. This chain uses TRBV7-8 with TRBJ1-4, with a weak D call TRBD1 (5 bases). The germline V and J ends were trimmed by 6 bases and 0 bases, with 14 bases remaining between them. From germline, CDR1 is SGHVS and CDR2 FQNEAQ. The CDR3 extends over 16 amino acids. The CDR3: CASRPQTGATNEKLFF. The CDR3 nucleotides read TGTGCCAGCAGACCACAGACGGGGGCAACTAATGAAAAACTGTTTTTT.

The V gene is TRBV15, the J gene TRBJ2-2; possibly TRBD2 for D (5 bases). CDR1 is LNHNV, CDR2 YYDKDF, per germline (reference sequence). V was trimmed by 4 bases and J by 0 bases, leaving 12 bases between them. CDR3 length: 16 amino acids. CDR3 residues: CATSTRLPANTGELFF. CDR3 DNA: TGTGCCACCAGCACCCGACTACCCGCGAACACCGGGGAGCTGTTTTTT.

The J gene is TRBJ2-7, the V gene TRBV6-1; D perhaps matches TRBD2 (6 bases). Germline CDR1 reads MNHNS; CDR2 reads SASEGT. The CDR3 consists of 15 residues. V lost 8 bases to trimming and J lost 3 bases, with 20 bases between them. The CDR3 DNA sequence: TGTGCCAGCCATTATCCGACCTGGGGGGACTACGAGCAGTACTTC. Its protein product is CASHYPTWGDYEQYF.

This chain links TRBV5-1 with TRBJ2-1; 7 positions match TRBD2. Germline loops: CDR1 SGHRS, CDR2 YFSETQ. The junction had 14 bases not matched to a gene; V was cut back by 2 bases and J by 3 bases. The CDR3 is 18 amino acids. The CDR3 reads CASSFDYNLADVYNEQFF. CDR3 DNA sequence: TGCGCCAGCAGCTTCGACTACAATCTAGCGGACGTCTACAATGAGCAGTTCTTC.

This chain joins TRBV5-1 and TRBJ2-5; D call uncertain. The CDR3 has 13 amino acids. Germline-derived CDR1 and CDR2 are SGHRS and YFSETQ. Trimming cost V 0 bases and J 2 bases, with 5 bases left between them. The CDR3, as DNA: TGCGCCAGCAGCTTGGTCCAGCAAGAGACCCAGTACTTC. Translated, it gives CASSLVQQETQYF.

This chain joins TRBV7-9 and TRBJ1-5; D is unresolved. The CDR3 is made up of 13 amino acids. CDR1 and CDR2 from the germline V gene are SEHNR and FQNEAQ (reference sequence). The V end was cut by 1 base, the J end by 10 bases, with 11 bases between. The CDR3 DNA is TGTGCCAGCAGCTTAGAAGGCGGGTATCCCCAGCATTTT. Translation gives CASSLEGGYPQHF.

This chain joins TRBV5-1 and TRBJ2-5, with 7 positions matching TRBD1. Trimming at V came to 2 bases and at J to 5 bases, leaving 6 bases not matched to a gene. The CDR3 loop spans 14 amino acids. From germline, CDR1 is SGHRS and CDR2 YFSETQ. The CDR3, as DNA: TGCGCCAGCAGCTTTGAGGGGGCTGGGGAGACCCAGTACTTC. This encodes CASSFEGAGETQYF.

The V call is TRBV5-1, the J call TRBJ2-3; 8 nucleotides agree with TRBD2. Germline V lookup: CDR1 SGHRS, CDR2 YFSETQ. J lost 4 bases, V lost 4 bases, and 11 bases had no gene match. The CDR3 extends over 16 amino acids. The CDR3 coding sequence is TGCGCCAGCAGCCCTCAGGGAGCGGGAGAGGCAGATACGCAGTATTTT. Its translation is CASSPQGAGEADTQYF.

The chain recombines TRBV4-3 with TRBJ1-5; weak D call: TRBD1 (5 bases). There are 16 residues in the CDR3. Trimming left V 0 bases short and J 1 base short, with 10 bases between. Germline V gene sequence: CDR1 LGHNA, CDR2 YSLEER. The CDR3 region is CASSQDAGNSNQPQHF. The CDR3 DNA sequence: TGCGCCAGCAGCCAAGATGCAGGGAACAGCAATCAGCCCCAGCATTTT.

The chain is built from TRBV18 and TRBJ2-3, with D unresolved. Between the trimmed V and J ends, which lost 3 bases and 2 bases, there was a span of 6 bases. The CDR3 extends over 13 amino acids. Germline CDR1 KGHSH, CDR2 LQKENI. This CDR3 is CASSPHYTDTQYF. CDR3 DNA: TGTGCCAGCTCACCGCACTACACAGATACGCAGTATTTT.

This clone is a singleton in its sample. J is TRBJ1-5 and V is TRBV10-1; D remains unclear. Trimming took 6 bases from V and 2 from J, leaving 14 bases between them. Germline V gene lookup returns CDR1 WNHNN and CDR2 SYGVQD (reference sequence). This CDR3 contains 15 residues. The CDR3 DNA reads TGCGCCAGCAGCGAGCCCGGGGTAGGCAATCAGCCCCAGCATTTT. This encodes CASSEPGVGNQPQHF.

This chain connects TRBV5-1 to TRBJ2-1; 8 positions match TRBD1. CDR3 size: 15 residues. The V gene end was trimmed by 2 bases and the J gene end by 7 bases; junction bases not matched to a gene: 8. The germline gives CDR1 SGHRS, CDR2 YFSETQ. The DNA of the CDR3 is TGCGCCAGCAGCTTAACAGGGGGTGCGTTTAATGAGCAGTTCTTC. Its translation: CASSLTGGAFNEQFF.

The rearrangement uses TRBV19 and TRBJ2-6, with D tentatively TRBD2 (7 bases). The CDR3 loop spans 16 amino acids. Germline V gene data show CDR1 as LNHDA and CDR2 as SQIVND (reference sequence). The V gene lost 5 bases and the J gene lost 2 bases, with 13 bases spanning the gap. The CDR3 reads CASSPWEGAGANVLTF. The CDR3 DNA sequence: TGTGCCAGTAGTCCATGGGAGGGGGCTGGGGCCAACGTCCTGACTTTC. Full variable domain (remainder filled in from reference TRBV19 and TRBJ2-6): DGGITQSPKYLFRKEGQNVTLSCEQNLNHDAMYWYRQDPGQGLRLIYYSQIVNDFQKGDIAEGYSVSREKKESFPLTVTSAQKNPTAFYLCASSPWEGAGANVLTFGAGSRLTVL.

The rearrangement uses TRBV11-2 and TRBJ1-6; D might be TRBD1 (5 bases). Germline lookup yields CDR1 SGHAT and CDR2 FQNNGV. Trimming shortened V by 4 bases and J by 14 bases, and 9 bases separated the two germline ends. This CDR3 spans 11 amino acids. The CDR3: CASSSGFTLHF. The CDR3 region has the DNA TGTGCCAGCAGCTCAGGGTTCACCCTCCACTTT. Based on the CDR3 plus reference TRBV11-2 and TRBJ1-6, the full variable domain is EAGVAQSPRYKIIEKRQSVAFWCNPISGHATLYWYQQILGQGPKLLIQFQNNGVVDDSQLPKDRFSAERLKGVDSTLKIQPAKLEDSAVYLCASSSGFTLHFGNGTRLTVT.

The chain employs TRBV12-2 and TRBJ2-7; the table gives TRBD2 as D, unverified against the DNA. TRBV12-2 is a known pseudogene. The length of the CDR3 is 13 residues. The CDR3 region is CASRTSGRDEQYF. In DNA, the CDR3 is TGTGCAAGTCGCACTAGCGGGAGGGACGAGCAGTACTTC.

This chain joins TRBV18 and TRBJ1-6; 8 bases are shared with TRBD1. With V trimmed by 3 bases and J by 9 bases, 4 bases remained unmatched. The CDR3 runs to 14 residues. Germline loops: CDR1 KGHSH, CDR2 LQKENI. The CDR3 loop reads CASSPETGASPLHF. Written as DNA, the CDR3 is TGTGCCAGCTCACCGGAGACAGGGGCTTCACCCCTCCACTTT.

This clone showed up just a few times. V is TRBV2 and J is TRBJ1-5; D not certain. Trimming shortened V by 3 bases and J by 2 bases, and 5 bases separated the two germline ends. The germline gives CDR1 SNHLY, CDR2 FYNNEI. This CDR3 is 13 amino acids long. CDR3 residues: CASSDEGNQPQHF. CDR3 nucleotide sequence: TGTGCCAGCAGTGATGAGGGCAATCAGCCCCAGCATTTT.

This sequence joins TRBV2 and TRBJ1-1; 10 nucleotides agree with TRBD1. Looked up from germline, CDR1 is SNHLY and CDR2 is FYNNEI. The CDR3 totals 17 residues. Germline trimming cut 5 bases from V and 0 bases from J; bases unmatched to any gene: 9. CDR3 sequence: CASSPPRDRGLNTEAFF. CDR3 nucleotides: TGTGCCAGCAGTCCCCCTCGGGACAGGGGCCTGAACACTGAAGCTTTCTTT.

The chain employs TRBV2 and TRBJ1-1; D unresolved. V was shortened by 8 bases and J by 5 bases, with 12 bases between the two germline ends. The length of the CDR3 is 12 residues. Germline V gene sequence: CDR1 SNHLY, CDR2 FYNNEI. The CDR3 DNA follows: TGTGCCAGCGGAGAGTACCGAACTGAAGCTTTCTTT. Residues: CASGEYRTEAFF. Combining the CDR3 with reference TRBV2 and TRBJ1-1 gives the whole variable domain EPEVTQTPSHQVTQMGQEVILRCVPISNHLYFYWYRQILGQKVEFLVSFYNNEISEKSEIFDDQFSVERPDGSNFTLKIRSTKLEDSAMYFCASGEYRTEAFFGQGTRLTVV.

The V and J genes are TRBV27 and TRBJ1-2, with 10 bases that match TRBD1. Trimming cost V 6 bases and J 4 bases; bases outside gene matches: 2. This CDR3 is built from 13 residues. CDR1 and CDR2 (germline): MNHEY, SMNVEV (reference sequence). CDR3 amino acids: CASRDRGIYGYTF. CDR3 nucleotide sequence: TGTGCCAGCAGGGACAGGGGGATCTATGGCTACACCTTC.

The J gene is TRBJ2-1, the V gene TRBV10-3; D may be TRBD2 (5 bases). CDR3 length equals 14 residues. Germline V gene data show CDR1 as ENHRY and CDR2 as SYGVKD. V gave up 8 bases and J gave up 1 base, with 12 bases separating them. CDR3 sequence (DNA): TGTGCCATCGGAAGTCGGGGTTCCTACAATGAGCAGTTCTTC. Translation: CAIGSRGSYNEQFF.

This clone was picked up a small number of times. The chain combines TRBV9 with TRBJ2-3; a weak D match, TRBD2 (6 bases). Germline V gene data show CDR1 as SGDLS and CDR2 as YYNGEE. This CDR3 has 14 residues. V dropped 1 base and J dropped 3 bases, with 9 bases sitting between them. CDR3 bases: TGTGCCAGCAGCGTACTCGGGGGAACAGATACGCAGTATTTT. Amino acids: CASSVLGGTDTQYF. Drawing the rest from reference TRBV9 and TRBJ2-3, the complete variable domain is DSGVTQTPKHLITATGQRVTLRCSPRSGDLSVYWYQQSLDQGLQFLIQYYNGEERAKGNILERFSAQQFPDLHSELNLSSLELGDSALYFCASSVLGGTDTQYFGPGTRLTVL.

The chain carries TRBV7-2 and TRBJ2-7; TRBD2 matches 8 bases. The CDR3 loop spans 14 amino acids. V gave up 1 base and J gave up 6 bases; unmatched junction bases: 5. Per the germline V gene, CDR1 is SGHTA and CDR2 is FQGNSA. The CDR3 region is CASSLDGRAGEQYF. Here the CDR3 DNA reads TGTGCCAGCAGCTTAGACGGGAGGGCCGGCGAGCAGTACTTC. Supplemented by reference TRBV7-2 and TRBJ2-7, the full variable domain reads GAGVSQSPSNKVTEKGKDVELRCDPISGHTALYWYRQSLGQGLEFLIYFQGNSAPDKSGLPSDRFSAERTGGSVSTLTIQRTQQEDSAVYLCASSLDGRAGEQYFGPGTRLTVT.

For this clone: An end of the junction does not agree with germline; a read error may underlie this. The CDR3 DNA sequence: TGCGCCAGCAGCGAACCGGGACTAGCGGGAATCTTC. Protein: CASSEPGLAGIF. V and J are TRBV5-1 and TRBJ2-1; 13 bases match TRBD2. Per the germline V gene, CDR1 is SGHRS and CDR2 is YFSETQ. The CDR3 totals 12 residues.

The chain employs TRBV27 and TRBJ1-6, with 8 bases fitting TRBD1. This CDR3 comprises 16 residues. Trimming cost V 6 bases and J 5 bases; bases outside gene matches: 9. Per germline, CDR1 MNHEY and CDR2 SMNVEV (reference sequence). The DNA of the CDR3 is TGTGCCAGCAGCCCAGGACAGGGCAGGAATAATTCACCCCTCCACTTT. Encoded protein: CASSPGQGRNNSPLHF.

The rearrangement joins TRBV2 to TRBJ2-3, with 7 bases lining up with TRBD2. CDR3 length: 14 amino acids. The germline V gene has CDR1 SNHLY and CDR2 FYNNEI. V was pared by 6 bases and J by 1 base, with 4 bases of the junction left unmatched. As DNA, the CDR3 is TGTGCCAGCAGACCACGGGAGGGCACAGATACGCAGTATTTT. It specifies CASRPREGTDTQYF.

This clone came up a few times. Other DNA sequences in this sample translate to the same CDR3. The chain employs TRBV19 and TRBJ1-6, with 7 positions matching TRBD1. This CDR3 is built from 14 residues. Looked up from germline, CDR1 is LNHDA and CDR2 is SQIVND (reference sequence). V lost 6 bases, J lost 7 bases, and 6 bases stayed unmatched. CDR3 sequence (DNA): TGTGCCAGTAGATCGGGACAGAACAATTCACCCCTCCACTTT. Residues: CASRSGQNNSPLHF.

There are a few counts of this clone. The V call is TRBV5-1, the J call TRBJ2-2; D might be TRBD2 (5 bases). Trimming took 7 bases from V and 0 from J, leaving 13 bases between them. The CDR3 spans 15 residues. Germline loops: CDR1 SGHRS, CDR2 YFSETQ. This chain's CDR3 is CASQITRANTGELFF. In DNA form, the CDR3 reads TGCGCCAGCCAAATAACGAGGGCGAACACCGGGGAGCTGTTTTTT.

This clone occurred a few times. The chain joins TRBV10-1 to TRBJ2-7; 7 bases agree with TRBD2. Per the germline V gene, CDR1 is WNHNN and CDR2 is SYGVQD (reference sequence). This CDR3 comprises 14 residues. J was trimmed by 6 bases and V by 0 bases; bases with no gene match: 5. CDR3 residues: CASSESTAGTEQYF. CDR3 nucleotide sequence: TGCGCCAGCAGTGAGTCGACAGCGGGGACCGAGCAGTACTTC.